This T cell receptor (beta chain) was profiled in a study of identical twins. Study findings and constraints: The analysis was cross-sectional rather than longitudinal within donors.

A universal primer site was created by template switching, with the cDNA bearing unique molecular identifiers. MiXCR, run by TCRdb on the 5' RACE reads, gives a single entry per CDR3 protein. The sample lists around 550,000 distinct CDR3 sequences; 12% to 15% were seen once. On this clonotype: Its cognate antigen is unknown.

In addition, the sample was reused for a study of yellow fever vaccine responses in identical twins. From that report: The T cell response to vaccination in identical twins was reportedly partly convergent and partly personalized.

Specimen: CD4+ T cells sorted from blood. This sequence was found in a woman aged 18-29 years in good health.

The DNA for the CDR3 is TGTGCCAGCAGTGGAATACGGTTCTATGGCTACACCTTC. Its translation: CASSGIRFYGYTF. The J gene is TRBJ1-2, the V gene TRBV2, with D unclear. V lost 4 bases and J 4 bases, leaving 10 bases between the germline ends. This CDR3 has 13 residues. Germline V CDR1 and CDR2: SNHLY, FYNNEI.